This T cell receptor (beta chain) is drawn from a study of blood T cells in healthy people across ages (dated by TCRdb to between 2014 and 2017). Study-level background: In model experiments, template switching captured about one uniquely barcoded TCR beta cDNA molecule for every two T cells. The donors were divided into four age groups: young (average approximately 17 years), middle-aged (under 40), aged (under 70) and long-lived (about 84). To avoid experimental bias, donors of different ages were spread randomly across the sequencing lanes. Using the same blood draw, the study looked at two additional independent replicas of 1 million unique cDNA reads for two donors, one aged 18 to 29 and the other aged 80 or older. Using deep sequencing normalized with unique cDNA molecular identifiers, the study measured how TCR beta repertoire diversity changes with age. Points the paper makes about the study in general: Conclusive comparison of naive and antigen-experienced compartments was prevented by the profiling of bulk unsorted PBMCs. Estimates of total diversity based on one million sequenced T cells were considered lower bounds and underestimates. A strong correlation was found between observed TCR beta diversity and the percentage of naive T cells measured by flow cytometry. As age increased, observed TCR beta diversity per million T cells dropped in a roughly linear way, and a significant reduction was already evident by age approximately 40. Compared with the aged group, the long-lived group had more naive CD4+ T cells, fewer expanded clones and increased TCR diversity, a pattern suggesting age selection. Because donor CMV infection status was unknown, age-related changes in expanded clonotypes were potentially confounded.

The donors were roughly 39 Caucasian individuals from Russia, aged roughly 6 to 100 years, who were systemically healthy. Around 10 milliliters of peripheral blood were drawn from each donor into EDTA-treated Vacutainer tubes. Ficoll-Paque density-gradient centrifugation was used to isolate PBMCs, with at least 7 million obtained per sample. Total RNA was extracted from PBMCs with Trizol reagent, with at least 5.5 micrograms obtained per sample. For every donor, flow cytometry on a PBMC aliquot measured the percentage of naive CD45RAhigh/CD27high T cells. Receptor libraries were prepared by 5' RACE. The run used an Illumina HiSeq 2500. The second PCR ran for roughly 7 to 11 cycles and used a J-beta primer mix along with a sample-barcoded 5' primer. Each TCR beta cDNA molecule received a unique molecular identifier from a template-switch 5' adaptor carrying 12 random nucleotides. At least 2.5 million CDR3-containing paired-end reads were obtained from each sample. First-strand cDNA was synthesized from all RNA with the Mint cDNA synthesis kit, primed by a TRBC-specific oligonucleotide. Following uracil-DNA glycosylase treatment, a first 18-cycle PCR with universal primers M1SS and BC2_uni_R was performed on all cDNA. On the study's bioinformatics: For normalization, 1 million high-quality reads were randomly selected from each sample, with every read carrying a distinct molecular identifier. Instead of being binned into consensus sequences, reads that shared molecular identifiers were thrown out. MiTCR, run with a Q25 quality threshold and the strictest error-elimination algorithm, handled CDR3 identification, clonotype clustering and error correction. A nonparametric unseen species model with Euler transformation was used to estimate lower-bound total TCR beta diversity. TCRdb applied fastp at Q25 and MiXCR to the public reads, then kept only in-frame beta chains. All rows with the same CDR3 protein become a single entry with the most common DNA and genes. These V and J calls rely on TCRdb rather than the paper's analysis. For this sample the table gives 1,500,000 or so distinct CDR3 sequences, of which approximately 43% were detected only once. The top ten clonotypes cover roughly 3.7% of the sample.

Comments on this clonotype: It lacks a known antigen. There are no base qualities to consult, and no much larger clone falls within one base.

CDR3 length: 16 amino acids, cysteine to phenylalanine. Here the CDR3 DNA is all that survives: 48 bases in frame from base 1. Per the germline V gene (reference sequence), MNHNY is the CDR1 and SVGAGI is the CDR2. Cut back by 2 bases and 0 bases, the V and J ends lie 11 bases apart. The specimen sequenced was blood. This receptor was obtained from a young woman in good health. The rearrangement joined TRBV6-6 to TRBJ2-1; the D gene is perhaps TRBD2, from 6 matching bases. The CDR3 reads as follows: CASSYRGSGSYNEQFF. DNA sequence: TGTGCCAGCAGTTACCGGGGTAGCGGCTCCTACAATGAGCAGTTCTTC.